These 23 T cell receptor beta chains were sequenced from one sample in a study of T cells in Graves' hyperthyroidism and ophthalmopathy. TCR beta CDR3 region amplification was performed from RNA transcripts. HTBI primers drove first-round RT-PCR of the TCR CDR3. TCRdb reanalysed the multiplex PCR reads using MiXCR and keeps one entry per CDR3 protein. The sample includes approximately 600,000 distinct CDR3 sequences, roughly 14% of them seen just once. The specimen sequenced was blood. These receptors all come from a woman between 40 and 50 years old with Graves' ophthalmopathy.

This clonotype was detected a few times. The chain is built from TRBV6-5 and TRBJ2-1; 7 bases are shared with TRBD2. The germline CDR1 and CDR2 sequences are MNHEY and SVGAGI. Germline trimming cut 4 bases from V and 6 bases from J; bases unmatched to any gene: 18. This CDR3 region has 18 residues. CDR3 DNA sequence: TGTGCCAGCAGTTCACTACGTCTAAGCGGGATACGTGGCAATGAGCAGTTCTTC. Its protein is CASSSLRLSGIRGNEQFF.

The sample holds many counts of this clonotype. The V gene is TRBV27, the J gene TRBJ2-7; 8 nucleotides match TRBD2. Germline CDR1 and CDR2: MNHEY and SMNVEV (reference sequence). V lost 2 bases to trimming and J lost 3 bases; unmatched junction nucleotides: 3. The CDR3 has 14 amino acids. The DNA for the CDR3 is TGTGCCAGCAGTTTAATCAGCGGGAGCTACGAGCAGTACTTC. It is translated as CASSLISGSYEQYF.

This chain connects TRBV24-1 to TRBJ1-1; D gene uncertain. With 4 bases removed from V and 7 bases from J, the gap between germline ends came to 12 bases. This CDR3 contains 13 residues. Per the germline V gene, CDR1 is KGHDR and CDR2 is SFDVKD. In DNA, the CDR3 is TGTGCCACCAGTGAAGGAGCCGAGGGTGAAGCTTTCTTT. Residues: CATSEGAEGEAFF.

This chain uses TRBV6-1 with TRBJ2-5, with D uncertain. The ends were cut back, 3 bases at V and 9 bases at J, with 26 bases in the middle. CDR3 size: 17 residues. CDR1 is MNHNS and CDR2 is SASEGT in the germline V gene. CDR3 in DNA: TGTGCCAGCAGTGATCCTAGAGGCCGCGTGGCCGATCAGGCCCAGTACTTC. It is translated as CASSDPRGRVADQAQYF.

This chain joins TRBV19 and TRBJ1-5, with D tentatively TRBD1 (6 bases). Germline lookup yields CDR1 LNHDA and CDR2 SQIVND (reference sequence). The CDR3 consists of 15 residues. The V end lost 4 bases, the J end lost 5 bases, and 15 bases lay between the germline ends. CDR3 loop: CASSTITGLYQPQHF. CDR3 nucleotide sequence: TGTGCCAGTAGTACCATTACAGGGCTCTATCAGCCCCAGCATTTT.

This clonotype was seen a few times. The rearrangement links TRBV28 to TRBJ2-1, with 10 bases aligning to TRBD1. With 6 bases clipped from V and 10 bases from J, the junction kept 15 bases outside the gene matches. CDR1 is MDHEN and CDR2 is SYDVKM in the germline V gene. The CDR3 length is 16 residues. The CDR3 DNA reads TGTGCCAGCAGAACAGCAGGACAGGGGGTTCCGTGGGAGCAGTTCTTC. The encoded protein is CASRTAGQGVPWEQFF.

The chain recombines TRBV20-1 with TRBJ2-7; D is ambiguous. The V end lost 1 base, the J end lost 0 bases, and 13 bases lay between the germline ends. The CDR3 is made up of 15 amino acids. Germline-derived CDR1 and CDR2 are DFQATT and SNEGSKA (reference sequence). CDR3 loop: CSARVLNGSSYEQYF. In nucleotides, the CDR3 is TGCAGTGCTAGAGTTCTAAACGGTAGCTCCTACGAGCAGTACTTC.

There are many counts of this clonotype. The V gene is TRBV28, the J gene TRBJ1-5, with D tentatively TRBD1 (6 bases). The CDR3 covers 14 residues. V gave up 3 bases and J gave up 5 bases, with 11 bases separating them. The V gene's germline CDR1 is MDHEN and CDR2 SYDVKM. The chain's CDR3 is CASSLWQGYQPQHF. CDR3 coding DNA: TGTGCCAGCAGTTTGTGGCAGGGGTATCAGCCCCAGCATTTT.

This clonotype was detected many times. This chain joins TRBV12-3 or TRBV12-4 and TRBJ2-5, with TRBD2 as a possible D gene (6 bases). V was shortened by 5 bases and J by 2 bases, with 12 bases between the two germline ends. The CDR3 loop spans 14 amino acids. The CDR3: CASSPSGTQETQYF. The CDR3 DNA follows: TGTGCCAGCAGTCCTTCCGGGACTCAAGAGACCCAGTACTTC.

The rearrangement links TRBV25-1 to TRBJ1-1, with 9 bases fitting TRBD1. Germline lookup yields CDR1 MGHDK and CDR2 SYGVNS. Trimming cost V 2 bases and J 2 bases; bases outside gene matches: 9. The CDR3 contains 17 residues. This CDR3 is CASSEGTGYRKNTEAFF. CDR3 nucleotide sequence: TGTGCCAGCAGTGAAGGGACAGGGTATCGAAAAAACACTGAAGCTTTCTTT.

This clonotype was recorded at least ten times. The chain combines TRBV20-1 with TRBJ1-2; 7 bases agree with TRBD1. This CDR3 has 14 residues. The V and J ends lost 4 bases and 2 bases, in that order; junction bases with no gene match: 7. Germline CDR1 and CDR2: DFQATT and SNEGSKA (reference sequence). Written as DNA, the CDR3 is TGCAGTGCTACGGGACAGTTAAGAAACTATGGCTACACCTTC. It codes for CSATGQLRNYGYTF.

This chain links TRBV11-3 with TRBJ1-1; D possibly corresponds to TRBD1 (6 bases). The germline gives CDR1 SGHNT, CDR2 YENEEA. V lost 4 bases and J 2 bases, leaving 14 bases between the germline ends. The CDR3 sequence is 15 residues long. The CDR3 loop is CASSSREGVNTEAFF. Here the CDR3 DNA reads TGTGCCAGCAGCTCGAGAGAGGGGGTCAACACTGAAGCTTTCTTT.

The sample holds many counts of this clonotype. This sequence may be a read error, since a much larger clone differs from it by one base. The V call is TRBV7-2, the J call TRBJ1-2; D gene ambiguous. Germline-derived CDR1 and CDR2 are SGHTA and FQGNSA. The V end was cut by 5 bases, the J end by 4 bases, with 5 bases between. The CDR3 is made up of 11 amino acids. DNA for the CDR3: TGTGCCAGCAGCCTTATCTATGGCTACACCTTC. This codes for CASSLIYGYTF. Full variable domain (remainder filled in from reference TRBV7-2 and TRBJ1-2): GAGVSQSPSNKVTEKGKDVELRCDPISGHTALYWYRQSLGQGLEFLIYFQGNSAPDKSGLPSDRFSAERTGGSVSTLTIQRTQQEDSAVYLCASSLIYGYTFGSGTRLTVV.

This clonotype was recorded at least ten times. This rearrangement joins TRBV19 to TRBJ1-2, with no clear D. V was pared by 8 bases and J by 4 bases, with 11 bases between. The CDR3 is 12 residues long. Germline CDR1 and CDR2: LNHDA and SQIVND (reference sequence). CDR3 sequence reads: CASSSAAYGYTF. DNA of the CDR3: TGTGCCAGTTCTTCGGCAGCCTATGGCTACACCTTC.

Ten or more counts support this clonotype. The chain carries TRBV11-2 and TRBJ2-3; 9 bases are a match to TRBD2. Germline V CDR1 and CDR2: SGHAT, FQNNGV. CDR3 length: 15 residues. Trimming took 5 bases from V and 3 from J; bases not matched to a gene: 6. CDR3 DNA sequence: TGTGCCAGCAGCCACGGACTAGCGAGGACAGATACGCAGTATTTT. This encodes CASSHGLARTDTQYF.

The chain uses TRBV20-1 and TRBJ2-2, with 10 bases matching TRBD2. CDR3 length equals 15 residues. Trimming took 7 bases from V and 3 from J; bases not matched to a gene: 8. Germline assignment: CDR1 DFQATT and CDR2 SNEGSKA (reference sequence). As DNA, the CDR3 is TGCAGTGTCCTAGCGGGAGTAGGCGACACCGGGGAGCTGTTTTTT. It specifies CSVLAGVGDTGELFF.

This clonotype appeared many times. The chain has TRBV11-1 and TRBJ2-4; 9 bases line up with TRBD1. J lost 8 bases, V lost 4 bases, and 12 bases had no gene match. CDR1 and CDR2 (germline): SGHAT, FQDESV (reference sequence). The CDR3 is 16 residues long. DNA for the CDR3: TGTGCCAGCAGCTCGACGGGACAGGGAGATGTGGACATTCAGTACTTC. Translated, it gives CASSSTGQGDVDIQYF.

This clonotype has at least ten counts. The gene calls are TRBV27 and TRBJ1-5, with D possibly TRBD1 on 5 matching bases. The germline V and J ends were trimmed by 5 bases and 1 base, with 21 bases remaining between them. Germline loops: CDR1 MNHEY, CDR2 SMNVEV (reference sequence). This CDR3 is 18 amino acids long. This CDR3 reads CASSPRLEGSWSNQPQHF. The CDR3 DNA sequence: TGTGCCAGCAGTCCCCGGCTGGAGGGGAGTTGGAGCAATCAGCCCCAGCATTTT.

This clonotype has ten or more counts. The V call is TRBV7-2, the J call TRBJ2-5; 11 positions match TRBD1. Germline assignment: CDR1 SGHTA and CDR2 FQGNSA. This CDR3 has 16 amino acids. With V trimmed by 5 bases and J by 6 bases, 11 bases remained unmatched. CDR3 sequence (DNA): TGTGCCAGCAGCCCAACCGGACAGGGGGCTTATAAGACCCAGTACTTC. Its protein product is CASSPTGQGAYKTQYF.

This chain links TRBV25-1 with TRBJ2-2; 13 positions agree with TRBD2. The CDR3 runs 18 residues. CDR1 is MGHDK and CDR2 is SYGVNS in the germline V gene. V gave up 3 bases and J gave up 1 base; unmatched junction bases: 5. This CDR3 is CASSDPGLAGRNTGELFF. The CDR3 DNA sequence: TGTGCCAGCAGTGACCCGGGACTAGCGGGGAGGAACACCGGGGAGCTGTTTTTT.

This clonotype has at least ten counts. The chain combines TRBV7-6 with TRBJ1-1, with D perhaps matching TRBD1 (6 bases). Germline values: CDR1 SGHVS, CDR2 FNYEAQ. The CDR3 has 14 residues. V was cut by 0 bases and J by 8 bases, with 13 bases left in between. This CDR3 reads CASSLAGGGSEAFF. As DNA, the CDR3 is TGTGCCAGCAGCTTAGCAGGGGGGGGCTCCGAAGCTTTCTTT.

This clonotype appeared many times. The chain has TRBV2 and TRBJ2-5; 8 bases are a match to TRBD2. The trim removed 1 base at V and 5 bases at J, leaving 3 bases unmatched. Germline-derived CDR1 and CDR2 are SNHLY and FYNNEI. This CDR3 contains 14 residues. The DNA for the CDR3 is TGTGCCAGCAGTGAAGGGACTAGCCCGGAGACCCAGTACTTC. Its protein is CASSEGTSPETQYF. Variable domain in full (rest from reference TRBV2 and TRBJ2-5): EPEVTQTPSHQVTQMGQEVILRCVPISNHLYFYWYRQILGQKVEFLVSFYNNEISEKSEIFDDQFSVERPDGSNFTLKIRSTKLEDSAMYFCASSEGTSPETQYFGPGTRLLVL.

This chain joins TRBV5-1 and TRBJ1-6, with D tentatively TRBD1 (6 bases). Germline CDR1 and CDR2: SGHRS and YFSETQ. Deletions cut 0 bases from V and 7 bases from J, with 11 bases between. The CDR3 sequence is 15 residues long. The CDR3 DNA follows: TGCGCCAGCAGCTTGGAGGGACACCTAAATTCACCCCTCCACTTT. Residues: CASSLEGHLNSPLHF.